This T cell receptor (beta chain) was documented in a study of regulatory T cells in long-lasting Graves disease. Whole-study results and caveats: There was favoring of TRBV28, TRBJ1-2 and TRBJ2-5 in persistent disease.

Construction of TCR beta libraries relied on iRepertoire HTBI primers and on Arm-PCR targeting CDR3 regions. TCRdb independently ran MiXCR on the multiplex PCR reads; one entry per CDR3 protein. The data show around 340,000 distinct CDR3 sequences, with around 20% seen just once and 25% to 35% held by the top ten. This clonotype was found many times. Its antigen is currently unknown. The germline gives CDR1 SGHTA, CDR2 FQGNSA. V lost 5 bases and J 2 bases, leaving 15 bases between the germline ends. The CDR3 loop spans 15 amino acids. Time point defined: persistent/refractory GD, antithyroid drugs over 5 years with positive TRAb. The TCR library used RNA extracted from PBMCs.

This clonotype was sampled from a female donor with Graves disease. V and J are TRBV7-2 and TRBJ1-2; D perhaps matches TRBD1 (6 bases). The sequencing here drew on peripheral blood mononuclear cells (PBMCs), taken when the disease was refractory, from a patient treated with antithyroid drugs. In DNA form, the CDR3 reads TGTGCCAGCAGCCCGCAACAGGGCTTGAACTATGGCTACACCTTC. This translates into CASSPQQGLNYGYTF.